This TCR beta chain was sequenced during a study of blood T cell repertoires in COVID-19. The overall study: Nucleic acid was either cDNA or gDNA, and it came from T cells, B-cell-depleted T cells, or PBMCs.

This CDR3 has 16 amino acids. V was pared by 4 bases and J by 0 bases, with 15 bases between. CDR1 and CDR2 (germline): SGHRS, YFSETQ. Original processing methods: Estimation of nucleated cell counts relied on the amplification of reference gene primers. Method: immunoSEQ multiplex PCR; TCRdb's copy keeps in-frame clones and lacks some. The DNA was the basis for D and trimming; V, J and clone size are from that table. The table records approximately 140,000 clones, around 84% of them present only once. The sequenced sample consisted of PBMCs or T cells enriched from blood (not recorded which). The chain is built from TRBV5-1 and TRBJ2-3; TRBD2 might be the D (5 bases). The clonotype comes from a man aged 40-55 years with acute COVID-19. CDR3 DNA sequence: TGCGCCAGCAGCATCGAGGGCAATCCTAGCACAGATACGCAGTATTTT. It codes for CASSIEGNPSTDTQYF.